The present T cell receptor (beta chain) was sequenced within a study of Tregs in tolerant kidney transplant recipients. Overall study results and limits: Tregs expanded with activated donor B cells seemed most donor-specific. The small number of patients limits these findings pending further validation.

The assay was immunoSEQ multiplex PCR, and TCRdb's table has in-frame clones only and misses some. The data contain 200,000 to 300,000 clones, roughly 84% of them singletons. CD4+CD25+CD127- Tregs, CD4+CD25- non-Tregs, CD4 and CD8 cells were sorted. About this clone itself: Antigen specificity is unknown.

Trimming pared 1 base from V and 4 bases from J, leaving 4 bases between. This CDR3 contains 12 residues. In germline, CDR1 is KGHSH, CDR2 LQKENI. This receptor was obtained from a human donor in good health. The chain is built from TRBV18 and TRBJ1-1; the D is unclear. The source material was CD4+ T cells from blood. The CDR3 region is CASSPRVTEAFF. The CDR3 DNA is TGTGCCAGCTCACCACGGGTCACTGAAGCTTTCTTT.